Included here is one T cell receptor (beta chain) sequence, with context. The data stem from a study of neoadjuvant anti-PD-1 for oral cavity cancer. Most PBMC samples had approximately 470 ng input DNA in six replicates. Assay: immunoSEQ multiplex PCR; the TCRdb copy retains only in-frame clones and omits some. The sample consists of about 14,000 clones, 70% of them appearing once. These oral cavity squamous cell carcinomas were HPV-negative and locally advanced. Germline V gene data show CDR1 as SEHNR and CDR2 as FQNEAQ (reference sequence). This CDR3 region has 14 residues. The J segment lost 8 bases and the V segment lost 5 bases, leaving 8 bases of the junction unmatched.

Sample: PBMCs, taken before nivolumab (anti-PD-1) treatment. V and J are TRBV7-9 and TRBJ1-4; 7 bases match TRBD1. The TCR comes from a person between 35 and 79 years old with oral cavity squamous cell carcinoma. The DNA for the CDR3 is TGTGCCAGCAGCCCAGGGGGGGCTGACGAAAAACTGTTTTTT. It is translated as CASSPGGADEKLFF.